These 23 T cell receptor beta chains were sequenced from one sample in a study of early T cells in non-severe SARS-CoV-2 infection. TCRdb ran MiXCR on the 5' RACE reads and lists one entry per CDR3 protein. The sample has approximately 35,000 distinct CDR3 sequences, around 7% seen once. The sequencing sample was made of whole blood. Receptors were obtained from an adult who was a healthcare worker with PCR-confirmed SARS-CoV-2 infection or an uninfected control (not recorded which).

The J gene is TRBJ2-1, the V gene TRBV14; TRBD1 or TRBD2 may be the D gene (5 bases each). Trimming cost V 4 bases and J 7 bases, with 8 bases left between them. The germline CDR1 and CDR2 sequences are SGHDN and FVKESK. The CDR3 is 12 amino acids. The CDR3 is CASSLWGNEQFF. The CDR3 nucleotides are TGTGCCAGCAGCCTGTGGGGGAATGAGCAGTTCTTC.

This clonotype has a handful of counts. The chain is built from TRBV4-2 and TRBJ2-3; 7 bases match TRBD2. V was pared by 0 bases and J by 2 bases, with 5 bases of the junction left unmatched. This CDR3 comprises 16 residues. Germline V lookup: CDR1 LGHNA, CDR2 YNFKEQ. The DNA for the CDR3 is TGTGCCAGCAGCCAAGAGGGCCGGGAGGACACAGATACGCAGTATTTT. Translation gives CASSQEGREDTDTQYF.

This clonotype was counted at least ten times. The chain recombines TRBV5-5 with TRBJ2-2, with D possibly matching TRBD2 (5 bases). Trimming left V 4 bases short and J 7 bases short, with 20 bases between. The germline CDR1 and CDR2 sequences are SGHKS and YYEKEE (reference sequence). The CDR3 sequence is 16 residues long. Written as DNA, the CDR3 is TGTGCCAGCAGCCCTACCGGGGAAGGAGGCATCGGGGAGCTGTTTTTT. Translation gives CASSPTGEGGIGELFF. Variable domain in full (rest from reference TRBV5-5 and TRBJ2-2): DAGVTQSPTHLIKTRGQQVTLRCSPISGHKSVSWYQQVLGQGPQFIFQYYEKEERGRGNFPDRFSARQFPNYSSELNVNALLLGDSALYLCASSPTGEGGIGELFFGEGSRLTVL.

This clonotype was observed a handful of times. The rearrangement uses TRBV5-6 and TRBJ2-5, with D perhaps TRBD1 (5 bases). The CDR3 covers 14 residues. V was cut by 4 bases and J by 1 base, with 11 bases left in between. CDR1 and CDR2 (germline): SGHDT, YYEEEE. In DNA, the CDR3 is TGTGCCAGCAGCCGCGGACAACTCCAAGAGACCCAGTACTTC. The encoded protein is CASSRGQLQETQYF. Full variable domain (remainder filled in from reference TRBV5-6 and TRBJ2-5): DAGVTQSPTHLIKTRGQQVTLRCSPKSGHDTVSWYQQALGQGPQFIFQYYEEEERQRGNFPDRFSGHQFPNYSSELNVNALLLGDSALYLCASSRGQLQETQYFGPGTRLLVL.

This clonotype occurred many times. The V call is TRBV7-8, the J call TRBJ2-5; 7 bases are a match to TRBD2. Germline CDR1 reads SGHVS; CDR2 reads FQNEAQ. This CDR3 comprises 17 residues. V trimming: 0 bases; J trimming: 0 bases; junction bases outside the gene matches: 7. The CDR3 region has the DNA TGTGCCAGCAGCTTAGCTACCTTGCGGGAGTACCAAGAGACCCAGTACTTC. It translates to CASSLATLREYQETQYF.

The chain combines TRBV4-1 with TRBJ2-5; no definite D call. The CDR3 is 15 residues long. Per the germline V gene, CDR1 is MGHRA and CDR2 is YSYEKL. V lost 0 bases, J lost 2 bases, and 10 bases lay in between. Written as DNA, the CDR3 is TGCGCCAGCAGCCAAGATTTGACATTTCAAGAGACCCAGTACTTC. This encodes CASSQDLTFQETQYF.

This clonotype was counted at least ten times. The rearrangement uses TRBV28 and TRBJ2-7; D may be TRBD1 (5 bases). With 5 bases removed from V and 3 bases from J, the gap between germline ends came to 11 bases. This CDR3 region has 13 residues. Germline CDR1 is MDHEN and CDR2 is SYDVKM. CDR3 amino acids: CASSTDRYYEQYF. As DNA, the CDR3 is TGTGCCAGCAGTACCGACAGATACTACGAGCAGTACTTC.

This clonotype was detected many times. The chain combines TRBV10-3 with TRBJ1-2; D not resolved. Looked up from germline, CDR1 is ENHRY and CDR2 is SYGVKD. The CDR3 length is 14 residues. V lost 0 bases and J 0 bases, leaving 5 bases between the germline ends. The CDR3 DNA reads TGTGCCATCAGTGAGTCGCGGGCTAACTATGGCTACACCTTC. It encodes CAISESRANYGYTF.

This clonotype was recorded at least ten times. The chain has TRBV12-3 or TRBV12-4 and TRBJ2-1; no reliable D call. V was cut by 4 bases and J by 9 bases, with 13 bases left in between. The CDR3 consists of 13 residues. The CDR3 here is CASSSWSGGEQFF. The CDR3 coding sequence is TGTGCCAGCAGTTCCTGGTCGGGCGGTGAGCAGTTCTTC.

This chain links TRBV20-1 with TRBJ2-4, with 12 nucleotides matching TRBD2. CDR3 length: 14 amino acids. The germline gives CDR1 DFQATT, CDR2 SNEGSKA (reference sequence). V lost 3 bases to trimming and J lost 6 bases; unmatched junction nucleotides: 3. Written as DNA, the CDR3 is TGCAGTGCTAGCTCTAGCGGGAGGGGAAACATTCAGTACTTC. This codes for CSASSSGRGNIQYF.

The chain uses TRBV10-1 and TRBJ2-7, with D tentatively TRBD2 (5 bases). The V gene's germline CDR1 is WNHNN and CDR2 SYGVQD (reference sequence). V was clipped by 0 bases and J by 3 bases, with 6 bases between them. This CDR3 contains 13 residues. This chain's CDR3 is CASSESGVYEQYF. The CDR3 DNA sequence: TGCGCCAGCAGTGAGTCGGGAGTCTACGAGCAGTACTTC.

This clonotype was observed at least ten times. The V call is TRBV3-1, the J call TRBJ2-1; tentative D call: TRBD2 (5 bases). V gave up 0 bases and J gave up 7 bases, with 13 bases separating them. Germline CDR1 reads LGHDT; CDR2 reads YNNKEL (reference sequence). The length of the CDR3 is 15 residues. CDR3 DNA: TGTGCCAGCAGCCAAGACCCCGGGCCGGGGAATGAGCAGTTCTTC. Its protein is CASSQDPGPGNEQFF.

This clonotype has a handful of counts. The V gene is TRBV27, the J gene TRBJ1-5; 7 bases agree with TRBD1. This CDR3 comprises 16 residues. Germline-derived CDR1 and CDR2 are MNHEY and SMNVEV (reference sequence). V was pared by 9 bases and J by 0 bases, with 11 bases of the junction left unmatched. Written as DNA, the CDR3 is TGTGCCAGTTCCGCCCAGGGGGGGTATAGCAATCAGCCCCAGCATTTT. It encodes CASSAQGGYSNQPQHF.

At least ten counts were recorded for this clonotype. This chain links TRBV5-8 with TRBJ1-5; 11 nucleotides match TRBD1. This CDR3 is built from 16 residues. Germline CDR1 is SGHTS and CDR2 is YDEGEE. With V trimmed by 4 bases and J by 5 bases, 8 bases remained unmatched. The DNA for the CDR3 is TGTGCCAGCAGCCCCGGGACAGGGGGTCCCCATCAGCCCCAGCATTTT. Protein: CASSPGTGGPHQPQHF.

This clonotype was observed at least ten times. This rearrangement joins TRBV21-1 to TRBJ1-5; the table's D call, TRBD1, was not checked against the DNA. TRBV21-1 is designated a pseudogene. This CDR3 contains 19 residues. The CDR3 sequence: CASSNENTKGRWPGQPQHF. The DNA for the CDR3 is TGTGCCAGCAGCAACGAGAATACTAAGGGGAGATGGCCGGGGCAGCCCCAGCATTTT.

This clonotype was detected ten times or more. The V gene is TRBV3-1, the J gene TRBJ1-5, with D unclear. CDR3 length: 15 residues. The V gene lost 1 base and the J gene lost 4 bases, with 11 bases spanning the gap. The V gene's germline CDR1 is LGHDT and CDR2 YNNKEL (reference sequence). Here the CDR3 DNA reads TGTGCCAGCAGCCAAGGTAAGGGAACAAATCAGCCCCAGCATTTT. Its protein is CASSQGKGTNQPQHF.

In the case of this clonotype: A much more abundant neighbour one base away suggests this may be a read error. This rearrangement joins TRBV19 to TRBJ2-7; D is undetermined. Germline V lookup: CDR1 LNHDA, CDR2 SQIVND (reference sequence). The CDR3 has 9 residues. Trimming removed 11 bases at V and 1 base at J, with 3 bases between. CDR3 in amino acids: CALSYEQYF. CDR3 in DNA: TGTGCCCTTTCCTACGAGCAGTACTTC.

This clonotype occurred many times. The chain carries TRBV18 and TRBJ1-1; a possible D gene is TRBD1 (5 bases). Between the trimmed V and J ends, which lost 3 bases and 5 bases, there was a span of 13 bases. Germline V gene lookup returns CDR1 KGHSH and CDR2 LQKENI. There are 14 residues in the CDR3. CDR3 sequence (DNA): TGTGCCAGCTCACCGTCCAGGGAAGGGACTGAAGCTTTCTTT. It specifies CASSPSREGTEAFF.

The CDR3 coding sequence is TGTGCCATCAGTGACGAAAGACCCTACGAGCAGTACTTC. Its translation: CAISDERPYEQYF. This chain joins TRBV10-3 and TRBJ2-7; D remains unclear. This CDR3 has 13 residues. Trimming cost V 3 bases and J 2 bases, with 8 bases left between them. Germline-derived CDR1 and CDR2 are ENHRY and SYGVKD.

This clonotype appeared many times. The V call is TRBV28, the J call TRBJ2-7; 7 bases are a match to TRBD2. CDR1 is MDHEN, CDR2 SYDVKM, per germline. J gave up 2 bases and V 4 bases, and 8 bases lay outside the gene matches. This CDR3 comprises 15 residues. CDR3 loop: CASSWSERDTYEQYF. In DNA, the CDR3 is TGTGCCAGCAGTTGGTCAGAGCGGGATACCTACGAGCAGTACTTC.

There are a few counts of this clonotype. This chain uses TRBV11-3 with TRBJ2-1; TRBD2 agrees at 7 bases. CDR1 and CDR2 from the germline V gene are SGHNT and YENEEA. CDR3 length equals 13 residues. The V gene end was trimmed by 5 bases and the J gene end by 10 bases; junction bases not matched to a gene: 8. In nucleotides, the CDR3 is TGTGCCAGCAGCCCTGGGGACTACCCCGAGCAGTTCTTC. This codes for CASSPGDYPEQFF.

The sample holds many counts of this clonotype. The rearrangement joins TRBV24-1 to TRBJ1-2; D unclear. The germline V gene encodes CDR1 KGHDR and CDR2 SFDVKD. Trimming removed 3 bases at V and 5 bases at J, with 18 bases between. The CDR3 consists of 16 residues. For the CDR3, the DNA is TGTGCCACCAGTGATACCGGAACGGGTTCCCCATATGGCTACACCTTC. Translating gives CATSDTGTGSPYGYTF.

The chain has TRBV9 and TRBJ2-3; no definite D call. Trimming removed 5 bases from V and 2 bases from J, with 6 bases in between. Germline loops: CDR1 SGDLS, CDR2 YYNGEE. The CDR3 is made up of 12 amino acids. Here the CDR3 DNA reads TGTGCCAGCAGGGAGACCACAGATACGCAGTATTTT. Translating it yields CASRETTDTQYF.